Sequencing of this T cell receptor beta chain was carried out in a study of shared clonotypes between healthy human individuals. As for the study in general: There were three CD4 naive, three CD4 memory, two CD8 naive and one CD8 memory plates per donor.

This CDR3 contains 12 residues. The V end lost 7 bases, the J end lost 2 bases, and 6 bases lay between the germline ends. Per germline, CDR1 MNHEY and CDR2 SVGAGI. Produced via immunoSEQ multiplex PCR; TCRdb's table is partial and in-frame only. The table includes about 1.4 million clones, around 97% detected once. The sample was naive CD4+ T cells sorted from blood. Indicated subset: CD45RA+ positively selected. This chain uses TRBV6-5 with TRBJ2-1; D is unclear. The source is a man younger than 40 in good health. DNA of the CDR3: TGTGCCAGCAAGGGTGCCTACAATGAGCAGTTCTTC. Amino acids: CASKGAYNEQFF.